This is a list of T cell receptor beta chains from one sample in a study of blood T cell repertoires in COVID-19. The repertoire was sequenced with immunoSEQ multiplex PCR; TCRdb's copy has only in-frame clones and lacks some. The sample shows about 200,000 clones, almost 85% of them seen only once. Sequences were obtained from peripheral blood. The receptors stem from a woman in her seventies with COVID-19, enrolled during active disease. Both conserved end residues are trimmed from each CDR3. A D gene is named only where the DNA matches it firmly.

J gene | V gene | D gene | CDR3 protein
TRBJ2-7 | TRBV6-5 | . | ASSYRRAYEQY
TRBJ1-3 | TRBV5-4 | TRBD1 | ASSRDRGRNTIY
TRBJ2-7 | TRBV3-1/TRBV3-2 | TRBD1 | ASSNRDRGLNEQY
TRBJ2-7 | TRBV4-3 | TRBD2 | ASSQRGAGGGEQY
TRBJ1-1 | TRBV23-1 | . | ASSQITPTGWDTEAF
TRBJ2-1 | TRBV10-3 | . | AISLTRDEQF
TRBJ2-7 | TRBV7-6 | TRBD1 | ASSSSRTGDYEQY
TRBJ1-2 | TRBV7-2 | TRBD1 | ASSSDRGRDYGYT
TRBJ2-1 | TRBV19 | TRBD2 | ASSLGLAGGQSEQF
TRBJ1-2 | TRBV24-1 | . | ATSDASSLTNYGYT
TRBJ1-1 | TRBV19 | TRBD1 | ASSMRGLNTEAF